This TCR beta chain is drawn from a study of T cell responses to AZD1222 COVID-19 vaccine. This clone has just one count. Antigen: not known. The repertoire was sequenced with immunoSEQ multiplex PCR; TCRdb's copy has only in-frame clones and lacks some. The sample lists approximately 96,000 clones, about nine tenths seen once, with roughly 10% in the top ten. Study conclusions and caveats: The study found Spike-specific TCR breadth and depth rose after two AZD1222 doses. Nearly half of spike-specific TCRs reportedly target unmutated variant regions. Across the whole spike, CD4 TCRs peaked at regions 160-218 and 743-854. Clonal diversity may have been underestimated in mostly white British donors.

CDR3 length: 15 residues. Germline lookup yields CDR1 LNHNV and CDR2 YYDKDF (reference sequence). The V end lost 1 base, the J end lost 0 bases, and 7 bases lay between the germline ends. Source: peripheral blood, taken 28 days after the second AZD1222 dose. The TCR comes from an adult who received the AZD1222 COVID-19 vaccine. The rearrangement uses TRBV15 and TRBJ1-3; D is unclear. In DNA form, the CDR3 reads TGTGCCACCAGCAGAGCCAAGGCCTCTGGAAACACCATATATTTT. This sequence encodes CATSRAKASGNTIYF.